Below are 27 T cell receptor beta chains sequenced from a single sample in a study of blood T cell repertoires in COVID-19. Some clones are missing from TCRdb's copy, which holds only in-frame ones; the method was immunoSEQ multiplex PCR. The repertoire consists of about 35,000 clones, with over 75% occurring once and the leading ten covering 40% to 50%. Material: peripheral blood. The source is a human donor in a cohort sampled during active COVID-19.

The V call is TRBV21-1, the J call TRBJ1-6; the table gives TRBD1 as D, unverified against the DNA. TRBV21-1 is labeled a pseudogene. This CDR3 region has 17 residues. This CDR3 is CASSSKVRGQADSPLHF. CDR3 nucleotides: TGTGCCAGCAGCAGCAAAGTTAGGGGACAGGCAGATTCACCCCTCCACTTT.

The J gene is TRBJ2-2, the V gene TRBV5-1; 11 positions match TRBD2. The CDR3 sequence is 16 residues long. V lost 0 bases and J lost 4; bases outside the gene matches: 2. Germline CDR1 SGHRS, CDR2 YFSETQ. Here the CDR3 DNA reads TGCGCCAGCAGCTTGGATCTAGCGGGGGGCACCGGGGAGCTGTTTTTT. Translated: CASSLDLAGGTGELFF.

This clone was seen a single time. The chain links TRBV27 to TRBJ1-4; the D gene is possibly TRBD1 (6 bases). Germline V gene data show CDR1 as MNHEY and CDR2 as SMNVEV (reference sequence). V lost 5 bases and J 7 bases, leaving 14 bases between the germline ends. The CDR3 loop spans 14 amino acids. The CDR3 spells CASSLGQTSEKLFF. The CDR3 bases are TGTGCCAGCAGTCTCGGACAGACGAGTGAAAAACTGTTTTTT.

The chain is built from TRBV6-5 and TRBJ1-5, with a weak D call TRBD1 (6 bases). Trimming took 0 bases from V and 9 from J, leaving 12 bases between them. Germline CDR1 and CDR2: MNHEY and SVGAGI. The CDR3 runs 14 residues. CDR3 nucleotides: TGTGCCAGCAGTTACTCTGACAGGTTCGGGCCCCAGCATTTT. Its protein product is CASSYSDRFGPQHF.

The chain has TRBV6-5 and TRBJ2-7; D may be TRBD1 (6 bases). The tail of the sequence fits TRBJ2-5 better, so the J call may be wrong. CDR1 and CDR2 (germline): MNHEY, SVGAGI. The CDR3 consists of 11 residues. For the CDR3, the DNA is TGTGCCAGCAGGTTGACAGGGACCCAGTACTTC. Its translation: CASRLTGTQYF.

The J gene is TRBJ2-7, the V gene TRBV6-2 or TRBV6-3; tentatively, D is TRBD1 (6 bases). The germline V gene encodes CDR1 MNHEY and CDR2 SVGEGT. The V end was cut by 6 bases, the J end by 1 base, with 13 bases between. The CDR3 extends over 14 amino acids. CDR3 nucleotides: TGTGCCAGCAGCAACTCCAGGGGATCCTACGAGCAGTACTTC. Protein: CASSNSRGSYEQYF.

V and J are TRBV28 and TRBJ1-2, with D tentatively TRBD1 (6 bases). This CDR3 is 14 amino acids long. Between the trimmed V and J ends, which lost 6 bases and 0 bases, there was a span of 11 bases. CDR1 MDHEN and CDR2 SYDVKM come from the germline V gene. The CDR3 nucleotides are TGTGCCAGCAGGACAGGATCCGCTAACTATGGCTACACCTTC. Translated, it gives CASRTGSANYGYTF.

This clone was observed a handful of times. Germline is not matched at one junction end, which may reflect a read error. The CDR3 spells CASSHKPSGGSYTGELFF. CDR3 DNA: TGTGCTAGCAGCCATAAACCTAGCGGGGGGTCTTACACCGGGGAGCTGTTTTTT. The gene calls are TRBV7-7 and TRBJ2-2; 11 bases are shared with TRBD2. Per germline, CDR1 SSHAT and CDR2 FNYEAQ (reference sequence). This CDR3 has 18 residues.

This clone was seen a few times. The chain employs TRBV7-2 and TRBJ2-7, with 9 bases aligning to TRBD2. Germline V gene data show CDR1 as SGHTA and CDR2 as FQGNSA. V trimming: 5 bases; J trimming: 3 bases; junction bases outside the gene matches: 8. The CDR3 extends over 15 amino acids. CDR3 coding DNA: TGTGCCAGCAGCCACCTCCAAGCGGGGGGCTACGAGCAGTACTTC. Encoded protein: CASSHLQAGGYEQYF.

The chain has TRBV28 and TRBJ1-3, with no clear D. CDR1 is MDHEN, CDR2 SYDVKM, per germline. V was pared by 7 bases and J by 4 bases, with 14 bases between. The CDR3 is 14 amino acids. The CDR3, as DNA: TGTGCCAGCACAGACGGAGGGTCGGGAAACACCATATATTTT. This translates into CASTDGGSGNTIYF. Combining the CDR3 with reference TRBV28 and TRBJ1-3 gives the whole variable domain DVKVTQSSRYLVKRTGEKVFLECVQDMDHENMFWYRQDPGLGLRLIYFSYDVKMKEKGDIPEGYSVSREKKERFSLILESASTNQTSMYLCASTDGGSGNTIYFGEGSWLTVV.

The gene calls are TRBV18 and TRBJ1-1; D is possibly TRBD1 (6 bases). The CDR3 has 14 amino acids. Germline CDR1 is KGHSH and CDR2 is LQKENI. V was cut by 2 bases and J by 1 base, with 8 bases left in between. CDR3 sequence: CASSPSRGNTEAFF. CDR3 DNA sequence: TGTGCCAGCTCACCAAGCAGGGGGAACACTGAAGCTTTCTTT.

This rearrangement joins TRBV4-3 to TRBJ2-7, with 11 positions matching TRBD2. Germline V gives CDR1 LGHNA, CDR2 YSLEER. The CDR3 contains 16 residues. V shed 0 bases, J shed 3 bases, and the junction held 4 bases outside the gene matches. CDR3 nucleotides: TGCGCCAGCAGCCAAGAACTAGCGGGGGATAGCTACGAGCAGTACTTC. Translated, it gives CASSQELAGDSYEQYF.

The rearrangement uses TRBV6-2 or TRBV6-3 and TRBJ2-5; TRBD2 might be the D (6 bases). CDR1 and CDR2 (germline): MNHEY, SVGEGT. Trimming took off 4 bases at V and 4 bases at J, with 19 bases between the two ends. The CDR3 length is 16 residues. The CDR3: CASSLGPGLARETQYF. CDR3 bases: TGTGCCAGCAGTTTGGGCCCCGGCCTAGCGAGAGAGACCCAGTACTTC.

The chain carries TRBV27 and TRBJ1-4; a possible D gene is TRBD1 (6 bases). CDR3 length: 17 residues. In germline, CDR1 is MNHEY, CDR2 SMNVEV (reference sequence). Trimming removed 0 bases from V and 4 bases from J, with 15 bases in between. CDR3: CASSLSVGGGGNEKLFF. The CDR3 DNA follows: TGTGCCAGCAGTTTATCGGTCGGGGGCGGGGGTAATGAAAAACTGTTTTTT.

There are a few counts of this clone. The chain combines TRBV6-2 or TRBV6-3 with TRBJ1-4; TRBD1 aligns across 7 bases. The CDR3 contains 15 residues. Germline-derived CDR1 and CDR2 are MNHEY and SVGEGT. The junction had 11 bases not matched to a gene; V was cut back by 5 bases and J by 8 bases. This chain's CDR3 is CASSQQRQGSEKLFF. In DNA, the CDR3 is TGTGCCAGCAGTCAACAACGACAGGGTAGCGAAAAACTGTTTTTT.

The V call is TRBV7-9, the J call TRBJ2-7, with a possible D match to TRBD1 (5 bases). CDR3 size: 14 residues. Trimming left V 1 base short and J 4 bases short, with 11 bases between. The germline CDR1 and CDR2 sequences are SEHNR and FQNEAQ (reference sequence). The CDR3 DNA sequence: TGTGCCAGCAGCTTAGAGGGGTTGACTTACGAGCAGTACTTC. Amino acid sequence: CASSLEGLTYEQYF.

The CDR3: CASSLVSRHQPQHF. CDR3 DNA: TGTGCCAGCAGCTTAGTGAGCAGGCATCAGCCCCAGCATTTT. V and J are TRBV7-8 and TRBJ1-5; D is ambiguous. V was shortened by 1 base and J by 5 bases, with 9 bases between the two germline ends. Germline values: CDR1 SGHVS, CDR2 FQNEAQ. The CDR3 extends over 14 amino acids.

The genes are TRBV2 and TRBJ1-5; the D gene is possibly TRBD1 (5 bases). The CDR3 is 13 residues long. Trimming left V 2 bases short and J 7 bases short, with 9 bases between. CDR1 is SNHLY and CDR2 is FYNNEI in the germline V gene. CDR3 nucleotide sequence: TGTGCCAGCAGTGAACAGGGAGGGCAGCCCCAGCATTTT. Amino acid sequence: CASSEQGGQPQHF.

The chain is built from TRBV9 and TRBJ2-1; 8 bases map to TRBD2. The J segment lost 0 bases and the V segment lost 2 bases, leaving 1 base of the junction unmatched. The CDR3 is 15 amino acids. Per germline, CDR1 SGDLS and CDR2 YYNGEE. The CDR3 DNA reads as TGTGCCAGCAGCGTGGGACTAGGCTCCTACAATGAGCAGTTCTTC. This sequence encodes CASSVGLGSYNEQFF.

The chain combines TRBV19 with TRBJ1-5; 9 bases fit TRBD1. CDR3 size: 16 residues. The ends lost 4 bases at V and 1 base at J; junction bases unmatched: 5. The germline gives CDR1 LNHDA, CDR2 SQIVND (reference sequence). CDR3: CASSTRTGVSNQPQHF. DNA of the CDR3: TGTGCCAGTAGTACACGGACAGGGGTGAGCAATCAGCCCCAGCATTTT.

The gene calls are TRBV11-3 and TRBJ2-6; TRBD2 matches at 8 bases. V lost 5 bases, J lost 1 base, and 13 bases stayed unmatched. The V gene's germline CDR1 is SGHNT and CDR2 YENEEA. The CDR3 runs 19 residues. The CDR3 region is CASSHQGLANSSGANVLTF. The CDR3 DNA follows: TGTGCCAGCAGCCATCAAGGACTAGCTAATTCATCTGGGGCCAACGTCCTGACTTTC.

The V and J genes are TRBV28 and TRBJ2-5; D remains ambiguous. V was shortened by 2 bases and J by 4 bases, with 8 bases between the two germline ends. Germline-derived CDR1 and CDR2 are MDHEN and SYDVKM. This CDR3 contains 13 residues. The CDR3 DNA reads as TGTGCCAGCAGTTTAGGAGCCCTAGAGACCCAGTACTTC. It codes for CASSLGALETQYF.

The V call is TRBV18, the J call TRBJ2-3; 11 bases agree with TRBD2. The CDR3 loop spans 17 amino acids. V lost 7 bases, J lost 3 bases, and 12 bases stayed unmatched. Germline V gene lookup returns CDR1 KGHSH and CDR2 LQKENI. CDR3: CASYSTSGVISTDTQYF. The CDR3 DNA sequence: TGTGCCAGCTATTCGACTAGCGGGGTGATATCTACAGATACGCAGTATTTT.

The V gene is TRBV24-1, the J gene TRBJ2-3, with 8 bases lining up with TRBD1. The V segment lost 1 base and the J segment 4 bases; nucleotides outside the gene matches: 3. Germline CDR1 KGHDR, CDR2 SFDVKD. CDR3 length: 15 amino acids. CDR3 residues: CATSDFTGGPDTQYF. CDR3 nucleotides: TGTGCCACCAGTGATTTCACAGGGGGACCAGATACGCAGTATTTT.

The chain joins TRBV4-1 to TRBJ2-1, with 8 bases fitting TRBD1. The CDR3 has 14 residues. Germline trimming cut 3 bases from V and 6 bases from J; bases unmatched to any gene: 4. Looked up from germline, CDR1 is MGHRA and CDR2 is YSYEKL. DNA of the CDR3: TGCGCCAGCAGCCACAGGGGGCTGTCCAATGAGCAGTTCTTC. Translated, it gives CASSHRGLSNEQFF.

The rearrangement links TRBV5-1 to TRBJ2-2; TRBD2 aligns across 10 bases. Germline trimming cut 0 bases from V and 4 bases from J; bases unmatched to any gene: 0. CDR3 length: 15 residues. Germline assignment: CDR1 SGHRS and CDR2 YFSETQ. The CDR3 reads CASSLGLAGTGELFF. The CDR3 region has the DNA TGCGCCAGCAGCTTGGGACTAGCGGGCACCGGGGAGCTGTTTTTT.

The chain has TRBV7-6 and TRBJ2-7; D possibly corresponds to TRBD1 (7 bases). Germline CDR1 is SGHVS and CDR2 is FNYEAQ. V was shortened by 5 bases and J by 8 bases, with 19 bases between the two germline ends. The CDR3 consists of 14 residues. The CDR3: CASSPRGGGAQQYF. The CDR3 nucleotides read TGTGCCAGCAGCCCCCGAGGAGGGGGCGCACAGCAGTACTTC.